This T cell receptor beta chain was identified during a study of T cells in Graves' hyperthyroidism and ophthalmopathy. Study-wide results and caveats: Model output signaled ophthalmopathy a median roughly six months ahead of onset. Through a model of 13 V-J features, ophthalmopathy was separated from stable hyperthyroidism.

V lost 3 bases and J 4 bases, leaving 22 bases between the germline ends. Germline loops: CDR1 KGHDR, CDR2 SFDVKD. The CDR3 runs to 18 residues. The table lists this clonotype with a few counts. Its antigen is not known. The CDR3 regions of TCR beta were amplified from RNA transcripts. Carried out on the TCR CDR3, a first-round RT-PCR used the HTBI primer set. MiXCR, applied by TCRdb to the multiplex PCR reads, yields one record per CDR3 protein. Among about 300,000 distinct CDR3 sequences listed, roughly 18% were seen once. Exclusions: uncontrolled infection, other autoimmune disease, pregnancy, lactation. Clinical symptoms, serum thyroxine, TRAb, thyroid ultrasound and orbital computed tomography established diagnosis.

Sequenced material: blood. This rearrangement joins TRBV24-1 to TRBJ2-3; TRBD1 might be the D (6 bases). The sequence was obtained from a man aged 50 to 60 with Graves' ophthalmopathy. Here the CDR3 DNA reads TGTGCCACCAGTGATAAGGGCGCAGGACAGAATTATCCAGATACGCAGTATTTT. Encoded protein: CATSDKGAGQNYPDTQYF.